What follows describes a single TCR beta chain. Its specificity is not known. The data originate from a study of cytomegalovirus exposure and HLA in healthy donors. Broader study findings: Most of the TCR beta V segments (in an earlier analysis) were productive either about 87% or about 30% of the time. Confirmation in vitro established that a few CMV-associated chains were specific for CMV antigens. When analyzed later, a missense DCLRE1C variant was found to be linked to TCR beta V- and J-gene trimming.

The PCR was carried out with 60 Vbeta primers and 13 Jbeta primers. TCRdb keeps only in-frame clones here, not all; method: immunoSEQ multiplex PCR. The profile shows roughly 230,000 clones, approximately 91% of them singletons. Nominal health characterized the donors when sampled, though unrecorded immune exposures were likely. CDR1 and CDR2 from the germline V gene are PRHDT and FYEKMQ (reference sequence). With 5 bases removed from V and 3 bases from J, the gap between germline ends came to 14 bases. This CDR3 is built from 14 residues. The sample taken for sequencing was PBMCs. The receptor was isolated from a girl under 10 years old in good health and CMV-seronegative. V and J are TRBV13 and TRBJ2-7; tentative D call: TRBD1 (5 bases). In DNA form, the CDR3 reads TGTGCCAGCAGCCCCCTCCAGGGCGTCTACGAGCAGTACTTC. Amino acid sequence: CASSPLQGVYEQYF.